This TCR beta chain derives from a study of cytomegalovirus exposure and HLA in healthy donors. On this clone: The antigen remains unidentified.

Whole-study findings and limits: Fewer N-insertions (relative to the roughly 660-donor mean) were reportedly seen in an Asian-associated ancestry cluster in a later analysis.

Trimming removed 10 bases at V and 7 bases at J, with 22 bases between. CDR3 size: 14 residues. Germline V CDR1 and CDR2: MNHNY, SVGAGI (reference sequence). The PCR contained 60 Vbeta and 13 Jbeta primers. Clones were read by immunoSEQ multiplex PCR, and TCRdb kept only the in-frame ones, dropping some. The table lists about 210,000 clones, 70% to 80% of them singletons, with about 0.37% in the top ten. What was sequenced was PBMCs. The TCR originated in a male donor in good health and CMV-seropositive. This rearrangement joins TRBV6-6 to TRBJ1-2; unclear D gene. The CDR3 sequence is CAISAVFLGSGYTF. CDR3 nucleotides: TGTGCCATTAGCGCGGTATTCCTCGGCTCTGGCTACACCTTC.